A single T cell receptor beta chain is shown here with its context. Per the germline V gene, CDR1 is SGHRS and CDR2 is YFSETQ. J lost 7 bases, V lost 4 bases, and 7 bases had no gene match. The CDR3 is made up of 15 amino acids. Method: immunoSEQ multiplex PCR; TCRdb's copy keeps in-frame clones and lacks some. Of tens of thousands of clones in the sample, about 93% are singletons; the top ten hold 3.9%. The data originate from a study of T cell changes during pregnancy in multiple sclerosis. The chain links TRBV5-1 to TRBJ2-1; TRBD1 agrees at 11 bases. Sequenced material: CD8+ T cells from peripheral blood mononuclear cells, taken after pregnancy. The receptor was isolated from a female donor with multiple sclerosis, enrolled in a pregnancy study. The CDR3 protein is CASSDGTGGRNEQFF. DNA for the CDR3: TGCGCCAGCAGCGACGGGACAGGGGGACGAAATGAGCAGTTCTTC.